These 17 T cell receptor beta chains share one sample of origin, sequenced in a study of OX40 agonist ivuxolimab in advanced cancers. Method: immunoSEQ multiplex PCR; TCRdb's copy keeps in-frame clones and lacks some. The sample includes around 70,000 clones, approximately 90% of them seen just once. The starting material was CD4+ or CD8+ T cells sorted from blood, obtained in a trial of the OX40 agonist ivuxolimab. These receptors were taken from an adult with an advanced solid tumor such as melanoma, head and neck, liver or kidney cancer.

The chain is built from TRBV4-2 and TRBJ2-3; TRBD2 matches at 7 bases. The length of the CDR3 is 16 residues. J lost 4 bases, V lost 0 bases, and 7 bases had no gene match. The germline CDR1 and CDR2 sequences are LGHNA and YNFKEQ. CDR3 protein: CASSQDVAGVPDTQYF. The CDR3 bases are TGTGCCAGCAGCCAAGATGTGGCGGGGGTCCCAGATACGCAGTATTTT.

This chain joins TRBV5-6 and TRBJ2-3, with 7 nucleotides matching TRBD1. Germline CDR1 reads SGHDT; CDR2 reads YYEEEE. This CDR3 has 13 residues. Germline trimming cut 4 bases from V and 3 bases from J; bases unmatched to any gene: 2. The CDR3 region is CASSATGTDTQYF. The CDR3 bases are TGTGCCAGCAGCGCGACAGGGACAGATACGCAGTATTTT.

The V call is TRBV18, the J call TRBJ2-2; 7 bases match TRBD1. CDR3 length: 16 residues. After removal of 3 bases from V and 0 bases from J, the junction contained 4 bases not matched to a gene. Germline-derived CDR1 and CDR2 are KGHSH and LQKENI. CDR3 sequence: CASSPQTGANTGELFF. Written as DNA, the CDR3 is TGTGCCAGCTCACCTCAAACAGGGGCGAACACCGGGGAGCTGTTTTTT.

This chain uses TRBV19 with TRBJ2-1, with D possibly called TRBD1 or TRBD2 (5 bases each). V shed 2 bases and J shed 5 bases, with 10 bases lying between them. The CDR3 contains 14 residues. CDR1 and CDR2 (germline): LNHDA, SQIVND (reference sequence). The DNA of the CDR3 is TGTGCCAGTAGTATATGGGGGAACAACAATGAGCAGTTCTTC. Its translation: CASSIWGNNNEQFF. The full variable domain, its missing parts supplied by reference TRBV19 and TRBJ2-1, is DGGITQSPKYLFRKEGQNVTLSCEQNLNHDAMYWYRQDPGQGLRLIYYSQIVNDFQKGDIAEGYSVSREKKESFPLTVTSAQKNPTAFYLCASSIWGNNNEQFFGPGTRLTVL.

V usage is TRBV9 and J usage is TRBJ2-2; D not certain. The CDR3 is made up of 16 amino acids. Germline values: CDR1 SGDLS, CDR2 YYNGEE. Trimming took 4 bases from V and 0 from J, leaving 13 bases between them. This CDR3 is CASSFNPVSNTGELFF. Here the CDR3 DNA reads TGTGCCAGCAGCTTCAATCCAGTCTCGAACACCGGGGAGCTGTTTTTT.

The V gene is TRBV9, the J gene TRBJ1-2; no clear D. V was clipped by 4 bases and J by 4 bases, with 2 bases between them. This CDR3 has 10 residues. Germline loops: CDR1 SGDLS, CDR2 YYNGEE. The CDR3 spells CASSTYGYTF. Written as DNA, the CDR3 is TGTGCCAGCAGCACCTATGGCTACACCTTC.

This clone was detected once. This chain links TRBV9 with TRBJ2-5, with TRBD1 identical over 7 bases. V dropped 4 bases and J dropped 2; count of bases not matched to a gene: 2. The CDR3 sequence is 13 residues long. Germline V gives CDR1 SGDLS, CDR2 YYNGEE. The CDR3 nucleotides read TGTGCCAGCAGCTCCAGGGGGCAAGAGACCCAGTACTTC. Protein: CASSSRGQETQYF.

V and J are TRBV7-3 and TRBJ2-5, with D uncertain. This CDR3 is 14 amino acids long. The V gene's germline CDR1 is SGHTA and CDR2 FQGTGA. V dropped 2 bases and J dropped 4 bases, with 11 bases sitting between them. The CDR3 reads CASSLVGFRETQYF. DNA of the CDR3: TGTGCCAGCAGCTTAGTAGGGTTTCGAGAGACCCAGTACTTC.

The chain uses TRBV7-8 and TRBJ2-3, with D unresolved. V was clipped by 5 bases and J by 2 bases, with 11 bases between them. CDR3 length equals 14 residues. Germline loops: CDR1 SGHVS, CDR2 FQNEAQ. This chain's CDR3 is CASSRGANTDTQYF. CDR3 nucleotide sequence: TGTGCCAGCAGCCGCGGAGCTAACACAGATACGCAGTATTTT. The full variable domain, its missing parts supplied by reference TRBV7-8 and TRBJ2-3, is GAGVSQSPRYKVAKRGQDVALRCDPISGHVSLFWYQQALGQGPEFLTYFQNEAQLDKSGLPSDRFFAERPEGSVSTLKIQRTQQEDSAVYLCASSRGANTDTQYFGPGTRLTVL.

The genes are TRBV5-8 and TRBJ2-7; possibly TRBD1 or TRBD2 for D (5 bases each). Trimming shortened V by 4 bases and J by 2 bases, and 16 bases separated the two germline ends. CDR3 length equals 15 residues. Germline V CDR1 and CDR2: SGHTS, YDEGEE. The DNA for the CDR3 is TGTGCCAGCAGCGCCCGGGACCCCCGAACCTACGAGCAGTACTTC. Translation: CASSARDPRTYEQYF.

Details on this clone: At the DNA level, this CDR3 is encoded by other sequences in the same sample as well. The CDR3 DNA sequence: TGTGCCAGCAGTTTCCTAGCGGGGGGATCCTACGAGCAGTACTTC. Translated: CASSFLAGGSYEQYF. The V and J genes are TRBV27 and TRBJ2-7, with TRBD2 matching over 11 bases. Trimming took 3 bases from V and 1 from J; bases not matched to a gene: 2. Germline V gives CDR1 MNHEY, CDR2 SMNVEV (reference sequence). This CDR3 is 15 amino acids long.

The chain links TRBV11-2 to TRBJ1-1; D may be TRBD1 (6 bases). Trimming took off 4 bases at V and 1 base at J, with 13 bases between the two ends. This CDR3 region has 15 residues. Looked up from germline, CDR1 is SGHAT and CDR2 is FQNNGV. The CDR3 sequence is CASSSSDRSNTEAFF. DNA of the CDR3: TGTGCCAGCAGCTCCTCCGACAGGTCGAACACTGAAGCTTTCTTT.

V usage is TRBV2 and J usage is TRBJ1-2, with D unclear. Looked up from germline, CDR1 is SNHLY and CDR2 is FYNNEI. The CDR3 is 14 amino acids. Trimming cost V 2 bases and J 5 bases, with 12 bases left between them. CDR3 in amino acids: CASSENRDQYGYTF. Here the CDR3 DNA reads TGTGCCAGCAGTGAAAATAGGGATCAGTATGGCTACACCTTC.

V gene TRBV28 combines with J gene TRBJ2-1; D unresolved. The CDR3 is 15 amino acids. CDR1 MDHEN and CDR2 SYDVKM come from the germline V gene. V gave up 6 bases and J gave up 0 bases, with 12 bases separating them. CDR3 region: CASRVSHSSYNEQFF. The CDR3 bases are TGTGCCAGCAGAGTATCACACAGCTCCTACAATGAGCAGTTCTTC.

The rearrangement links TRBV19 to TRBJ1-2, with TRBD1 matching 9 bases. Germline V gives CDR1 LNHDA, CDR2 SQIVND (reference sequence). V was clipped by 11 bases and J by 5 bases; unmatched bases: 9. The CDR3 spans 13 residues. The CDR3 bases are TGTGCCTCGAGGACAGGGGTCAATTATGGCTACACCTTC. As protein: CASRTGVNYGYTF.

The chain joins TRBV7-9 to TRBJ1-5, with D maybe TRBD1 (5 bases). There are 14 residues in the CDR3. CDR1 is SEHNR, CDR2 FQNEAQ, per germline (reference sequence). V lost 5 bases and J lost 6, with 14 bases in between. CDR3 DNA sequence: TGTGCCAGCAGCCTACTAGCCGGGGGTCAGCCCCAGCATTTT. It is translated as CASSLLAGGQPQHF.

The rearrangement links TRBV10-1 to TRBJ2-3; perhaps TRBD2 as D (5 bases). From germline, CDR1 is WNHNN and CDR2 SYGVQD (reference sequence). Trimming removed 7 bases at V and 0 bases at J, with 11 bases between. The CDR3 extends over 14 amino acids. The CDR3 region is CASMERHSTDTQYF. The CDR3, as DNA: TGCGCCAGCATGGAGCGGCATAGCACAGATACGCAGTATTTT.